A single sample is the source of the 31 T cell receptor beta chains below, sequenced in a study of molecular identifiers for immune sequencing clone quantification. TCRdb reprocessed the PCR reads with MiXCR, giving one entry per CDR3 protein. This table holds some 650,000 distinct CDR3 sequences, 20% found once. The sample comprised naive CD8+ T cells from blood, with Jurkat cell RNA spiked in. Subset of the sample: FACS-sorted CD8+CD4-CCR7+CD45RA+ naive T cells. All receptors come from a human donor in good health. Some libraries in this study had Jurkat cell RNA spiked in.

Ten or more counts support this clonotype. The chain has TRBV28 and TRBJ1-1, with 7 bases aligning to TRBD1. V trimming: 3 bases; J trimming: 0 bases; junction bases outside the gene matches: 7. Germline V gene lookup returns CDR1 MDHEN and CDR2 SYDVKM. CDR3 length: 16 amino acids. The DNA of the CDR3 is TGTGCCAGCAGTTTGTCTCTAACAGGGGTGAACACTGAAGCTTTCTTT. Its protein is CASSLSLTGVNTEAFF.

This clonotype was seen repeatedly, ten times or more. This chain joins TRBV28 and TRBJ2-2; 10 bases are a match to TRBD1. CDR3 size: 15 residues. Per the germline V gene, CDR1 is MDHEN and CDR2 is SYDVKM. Trimming at V came to 6 bases and at J to 4 bases, leaving 5 bases not matched to a gene. The CDR3 nucleotides are TGTGCCAGCAGATCCGGGACAGGGGTCACCGGGGAGCTGTTTTTT. It codes for CASRSGTGVTGELFF. The variable domain in full, with the rest retrieved from reference TRBV28 and TRBJ2-2, is DVKVTQSSRYLVKRTGEKVFLECVQDMDHENMFWYRQDPGLGLRLIYFSYDVKMKEKGDIPEGYSVSREKKERFSLILESASTNQTSMYLCASRSGTGVTGELFFGEGSRLTVL.

This clonotype appeared many times. V usage is TRBV29-1 and J usage is TRBJ1-1; the D is unclear. Trimming removed 2 bases at V and 0 bases at J, with 10 bases between. Germline V gene data show CDR1 as SQVTM and CDR2 as ANQGSEA. The CDR3 is 14 amino acids. The CDR3 loop reads CSVEKRSLNTEAFF. The CDR3 nucleotides are TGCAGCGTTGAAAAAAGGAGCCTGAACACTGAAGCTTTCTTT.

Comments on this clonotype: This may be a read error: a much more frequent sequence differs by one nucleotide. The missing conserved phenylalanine or tryptophan at the end of this CDR3 makes a read error likely. The chain recombines TRBV4-1 with TRBJ1-5, with D uncertain. V lost 1 base and J 3 bases, leaving 4 bases between the germline ends. Per the germline V gene, CDR1 is MGHRA and CDR2 is YSYEKL. This CDR3 has 13 amino acids. CDR3 sequence reads: CASSQALNQPQHL. As DNA, the CDR3 is TGCGCCAGCAGCCAAGCCCTCAATCAGCCCCAGCATCTT.

The gene calls are TRBV7-6 and TRBJ2-1; D possibly corresponds to TRBD1 (6 bases). This CDR3 is 15 amino acids long. Between the trimmed V and J ends, which lost 5 bases and 5 bases, there was a span of 16 bases. Germline V gene sequence: CDR1 SGHVS, CDR2 FNYEAQ. The chain's CDR3 is CASSTPGTQDNEQFF. The CDR3 nucleotides are TGTGCCAGCAGCACCCCCGGGACACAAGACAATGAGCAGTTCTTC.

The CDR3 reads CASSLVKTGYSDGYTF. For the CDR3, the DNA is TGTGCCAGCAGTTTAGTTAAGACAGGGTATAGCGATGGCTACACCTTC. This chain links TRBV28 with TRBJ1-2, with TRBD1 identical over 7 bases. The V gene end was trimmed by 2 bases and the J gene end by 6 bases; junction bases not matched to a gene: 12. CDR1 is MDHEN, CDR2 SYDVKM, per germline. The CDR3 is 16 residues long.

V and J are TRBV5-6 and TRBJ2-7; D could derive from TRBD1 or TRBD2 (5 bases each). Trimming stripped 1 base from V and 1 base from J, with 15 bases between. CDR1 is SGHDT, CDR2 YYEEEE, per germline. The CDR3 contains 16 residues. The CDR3: CASSLLVGDRSYEQYF. For the CDR3, the DNA is TGTGCCAGCAGCTTGTTGGTAGGGGACCGTTCCTACGAGCAGTACTTC.

This clonotype was seen only a few times. The chain carries TRBV4-1 and TRBJ2-1; tentatively, D is TRBD2 (6 bases). V was trimmed by 1 base and J by 9 bases, leaving 13 bases between them. Germline-derived CDR1 and CDR2 are MGHRA and YSYEKL. The CDR3 runs to 14 residues. The CDR3 region has the DNA TGCGCCAGCAGCCAAGGGACTACAGTAGGTGAGCAGTTCTTC. It translates to CASSQGTTVGEQFF.

J is TRBJ1-1 and V is TRBV28; D not resolved. The V and J ends lost 2 bases and 4 bases respectively, with 23 bases between them. From germline, CDR1 is MDHEN and CDR2 SYDVKM. CDR3 size: 18 residues. The CDR3 nucleotides read TGTGCCAGCAGTTTACCACCCCCAAGGGCGGTGATACGCACTGAAGCTTTCTTT. Its protein is CASSLPPPRAVIRTEAFF.

This clonotype was counted at least ten times. The chain couples TRBV4-3 to TRBJ2-1; D ambiguous. V gave up 1 base and J gave up 6 bases, with 10 bases separating them. CDR1 and CDR2 from the germline V gene are LGHNA and YSLEER. The CDR3 has 14 amino acids. In DNA form, the CDR3 reads TGCGCCAGCAGCCAAGGCCGCGGACCCAATGAGCAGTTCTTC. Protein sequence: CASSQGRGPNEQFF.

This clonotype was counted many times. The chain couples TRBV29-1 to TRBJ2-7; 7 nucleotides agree with TRBD1. This CDR3 is built from 12 residues. CDR1 SQVTM and CDR2 ANQGSEA come from the germline V gene. Germline trimming cut 7 bases from V and 0 bases from J; bases unmatched to any gene: 3. The CDR3 sequence: CSGRDSSYEQYF. Written as DNA, the CDR3 is TGCAGCGGCCGGGACAGCTCCTACGAGCAGTACTTC.

In DNA form, the CDR3 reads TGTGCCAGCAGCTTAGCGGGGGAATACGCCGGGGAGCTGTTTTTT. Residues: CASSLAGEYAGELFF. The genes are TRBV11-3 and TRBJ2-2; D is possibly TRBD2 (6 bases). Germline-derived CDR1 and CDR2 are SGHNT and YENEEA. The CDR3 extends over 15 amino acids. Trimming removed 1 base at V and 6 bases at J, with 12 bases between. Based on the CDR3 plus reference TRBV11-3 and TRBJ2-2, the full variable domain is EAGVVQSPRYKIIEKKQPVAFWCNPISGHNTLYWYLQNLGQGPELLIRYENEEAVDDSQLPKDRFSAERLKGVDSTLKIQPAELGDSAVYLCASSLAGEYAGELFFGEGSRLTVL.

Concerning this clonotype: A much larger clone differs by one base, so this may be a read error. V usage is TRBV12-3 or TRBV12-4 and J usage is TRBJ2-5; TRBD2 might be the D (6 bases). CDR3 length: 16 amino acids. Trimming cost V 5 bases and J 1 base, with 17 bases left between them. The CDR3 nucleotides are TGTGCCAGCAGTCCCCGACTAACGGGAGTCCAAGAGACCCAGTACTTC. This codes for CASSPRLTGVQETQYF.

This clonotype was seen many times. The rearrangement uses TRBV5-6 and TRBJ2-7; D remains unclear. V lost 0 bases and J 5 bases, leaving 12 bases between the germline ends. The CDR3 extends over 14 amino acids. Germline V gene lookup returns CDR1 SGHDT and CDR2 YYEEEE. This chain's CDR3 is CASSLGRPSDEQYF. The CDR3 nucleotides are TGTGCCAGCAGCTTGGGGCGGCCGTCGGACGAGCAGTACTTC.

This clonotype was seen repeatedly, ten times or more. V usage is TRBV11-2 and J usage is TRBJ2-7; D not resolved. The CDR3 contains 11 residues. Trimming took off 5 bases at V and 5 bases at J, with 7 bases between the two ends. Germline V gives CDR1 SGHAT, CDR2 FQNNGV. The CDR3 is CASSGWDEQYF. The CDR3 region has the DNA TGTGCCAGCAGCGGCTGGGACGAGCAGTACTTC.

The chain recombines TRBV4-1 with TRBJ1-2; D is unresolved. This CDR3 contains 13 residues. The V gene's germline CDR1 is MGHRA and CDR2 YSYEKL. The V end lost 1 base, the J end lost 10 bases, and 13 bases lay between the germline ends. CDR3: CASSQGMAGSYTF. The CDR3 DNA follows: TGCGCCAGCAGCCAAGGAATGGCAGGCTCCTACACCTTC.

This clonotype was counted at least ten times. V is TRBV6-5 and J is TRBJ1-1; D is unclear. Germline values: CDR1 MNHEY, CDR2 SVGAGI. With 1 base removed from V and 0 bases from J, the gap between germline ends came to 9 bases. The CDR3 is 15 amino acids. The CDR3 DNA is TGTGCCAGCAGTTACTATGGTTCCATGAACACTGAAGCTTTCTTT. Residues: CASSYYGSMNTEAFF.

This clonotype has only one observation. This may come from a read error, since a much larger clone is one base off. The chain has TRBV27 and TRBJ2-1; the D is unclear. The CDR3 has 16 amino acids. Germline assignment: CDR1 MNHEY and CDR2 SMNVEV (reference sequence). The V end was cut by 5 bases, the J end by 0 bases, with 14 bases between. The CDR3 DNA sequence: TGTGCCAGCAGTCTCGGCCGAAGATACTCCTACAATGAGCAGTTCTTC. Residues: CASSLGRRYSYNEQFF.

This clonotype was observed many times. The chain carries TRBV9 and TRBJ2-4; D is unclear. The CDR3 extends over 14 amino acids. Deletions cut 0 bases from V and 4 bases from J, with 8 bases between. CDR1 and CDR2 from the germline V gene are SGDLS and YYNGEE. The CDR3 region is CASSVGARKNIQYF. In DNA, the CDR3 is TGTGCCAGCAGCGTAGGGGCTAGGAAAAACATTCAGTACTTC.

This clonotype occurred many times. The V gene is TRBV20-1, the J gene TRBJ2-2, with a tentative D call TRBD1 (5 bases). Germline values: CDR1 DFQATT, CDR2 SNEGSKA (reference sequence). CDR3 size: 13 residues. The V end lost 4 bases, the J end lost 4 bases, and 10 bases lay between the germline ends. The CDR3 reads CSAKARVTGELFF. The CDR3 bases are TGCAGTGCTAAGGCCAGGGTCACCGGGGAGCTGTTTTTT.

As for this clonotype: This sequence may be a read error, since a much larger clone differs from it by one base. This chain links TRBV4-3 with TRBJ2-2, with D perhaps TRBD2 (6 bases). Germline V gene lookup returns CDR1 LGHNA and CDR2 YSLEER. This CDR3 contains 15 residues. The CDR3, as DNA: TGCGCCAGCAGCCAACCCGGGCCAAACACCGGGGGGCTGTTTTTT. Translation gives CASSQPGPNTGGLFF.

This clonotype has a count of ten or more. The chain couples TRBV4-1 to TRBJ2-4, with D possibly TRBD2 on 5 matching bases. The CDR3 loop spans 16 amino acids. Germline V gene data show CDR1 as MGHRA and CDR2 as YSYEKL. The V end was cut by 0 bases, the J end by 7 bases, with 16 bases between. The CDR3: CASSQESGTEGNIQYF. The CDR3 DNA reads TGCGCCAGCAGCCAAGAAAGTGGTACAGAGGGTAACATTCAGTACTTC.

This chain links TRBV6-6 with TRBJ1-4; D gene uncertain. Trimming removed 2 bases from V and 4 bases from J, with 8 bases in between. The CDR3 has 14 residues. The germline V gene encodes CDR1 MNHNY and CDR2 SVGAGI (reference sequence). The CDR3 nucleotides read TGTGCCAGCAGTTACCCTCGGGTTAATGAAAAACTGTTTTTT. This sequence encodes CASSYPRVNEKLFF.

This clonotype was observed many times. The rearrangement uses TRBV6-1 and TRBJ2-7; 8 nucleotides line up with TRBD1. The CDR3 sequence is 11 residues long. Germline CDR1 is MNHNS and CDR2 is SASEGT. The J segment lost 1 base and the V segment lost 11 bases, leaving 1 base of the junction unmatched. The CDR3 bases are TGTGCCGGACAGGGTTCCTACGAGCAGTACTTC. It is translated as CAGQGSYEQYF.

Comment on this clonotype: A much larger clonotype is one base distant, so this may be a read error. This chain joins TRBV7-9 and TRBJ2-1, with 8 positions matching TRBD1. Germline CDR1 and CDR2: SEHNR and FQNEAQ (reference sequence). V gave up 5 bases and J gave up 4 bases; unmatched junction bases: 10. This CDR3 region has 16 residues. Here the CDR3 reads CASSPPWTGTYNEQFF. The CDR3 nucleotides read TGTGCCAGCAGCCCTCCGTGGACAGGGACTTACAATGAGCAGTTCTTC. The variable domain in full, with the rest retrieved from reference TRBV7-9 and TRBJ2-1, is DTGVSQNPRHKITKRGQNVTFRCDPISEHNRLYWYRQTLGQGPEFLTYFQNEAQLEKSRLLSDRFSAERPKGSFSTLEIQRTEQGDSAMYLCASSPPWTGTYNEQFFGPGTRLTVL.

This chain joins TRBV20-1 and TRBJ1-2, with 12 bases fitting TRBD1. Germline assignment: CDR1 DFQATT and CDR2 SNEGSKA (reference sequence). Trimming at V came to 8 bases and at J to 4 bases, leaving 8 bases not matched to a gene. The CDR3 sequence is 14 residues long. The CDR3 loop reads CSPGGTGGIYGYTF. The CDR3 nucleotides read TGCAGTCCTGGCGGGACAGGGGGCATCTATGGCTACACCTTC.

The table lists this clonotype with a few counts. The chain is built from TRBV7-6 and TRBJ2-7, with 8 bases fitting TRBD1. The CDR3 runs 15 residues. Trimming took 5 bases from V and 1 from J; bases not matched to a gene: 7. From germline, CDR1 is SGHVS and CDR2 FNYEAQ. The CDR3 loop is CASSRGTGGSYEQYF. The CDR3 DNA follows: TGTGCCAGCAGCCGCGGGACAGGAGGATCCTACGAGCAGTACTTC. Supplemented by reference TRBV7-6 and TRBJ2-7, the full variable domain reads GAGVSQSPRYKVTKRGQDVALRCDPISGHVSLYWYRQALGQGPEFLTYFNYEAQQDKSGLPNDRFSAERPEGSISTLTIQRTEQRDSAMYRCASSRGTGGSYEQYFGPGTRLTVT.

This clonotype occurred many times. The chain couples TRBV6-5 to TRBJ1-1; 9 bases map to TRBD1. Losses at the gene ends were 7 bases for V and 3 bases for J; bases not matched to a gene: 6. This CDR3 is 14 amino acids long. CDR1 MNHEY and CDR2 SVGAGI come from the germline V gene. For the CDR3, the DNA is TGTGCCAGCACCTACGGACAGGGGTACACTGAAGCTTTCTTT. It yields the protein CASTYGQGYTEAFF.

In its sample, this clonotype was seen many times. This chain connects TRBV27 to TRBJ1-1; TRBD1 agrees at 7 bases. From germline, CDR1 is MNHEY and CDR2 SMNVEV (reference sequence). The J segment lost 0 bases and the V segment lost 4 bases, leaving 5 bases of the junction unmatched. The CDR3 totals 15 residues. CDR3 protein: CASSSGTAMNTEAFF. The CDR3 nucleotides are TGTGCCAGCAGTTCCGGGACAGCCATGAACACTGAAGCTTTCTTT.

Remarks on this clonotype: Given a much more abundant clone one base away, this may be a read error. The rearrangement joins TRBV19 to TRBJ1-5, with D unclear. The V end was cut by 1 base, the J end by 5 bases, with 12 bases between. Germline loops: CDR1 LNHDA, CDR2 SQIVND (reference sequence). The CDR3 extends over 15 amino acids. CDR3 residues: CASSIALGSYQPQHF. The CDR3 region has the DNA TGTGCCAGTAGTATAGCCCTAGGGAGCTATCAGCCCCAGCATTTT.

Comment on this clonotype: Being one base from a much bigger clone, this may be a read error. The CDR3 does not close with the conserved phenylalanine or tryptophan, likely indicating a read error. The chain couples TRBV7-2 to TRBJ2-3; no reliable D call. The germline CDR1 and CDR2 sequences are SGHTA and FQGNSA. The V and J ends lost 4 bases and 4 bases respectively, with 15 bases between them. There are 15 residues in the CDR3. CDR3 DNA sequence: TGTGCCAGCAGCTCACCCCTTGGGGTGGCAGATACGCAGTATTTA. This gives the protein CASSSPLGVADTQYL.